This T cell receptor beta chain was captured in a study of blood T cell repertoires in COVID-19. Study-wide background: Specimens from acute and convalescent COVID-19 originated in the United States, Italy and Spain. PBMCs, B-cell-depleted T cells, or T cells were the source of the cDNA or gDNA that made up the material.

In the study's own analysis: Nucleated cell counts were estimated from reference gene primer amplification. Data came from immunoSEQ multiplex PCR; TCRdb stores just in-frame clones and leaves some out. D and trimming were read from the DNA, whereas the V and J calls and clone size are those reported in that table. The sample shows roughly 35,000 clones, 75% to 90% of them seen only once. Germline V gene sequence: CDR1 SGHNT, CDR2 YYREEE (reference sequence). The CDR3 consists of 13 residues. The V segment lost 4 bases and the J segment 5 bases; nucleotides outside the gene matches: 3. The sequenced sample was peripheral blood. The source of this sequence is a man between 65 and 79 years old with acute or convalescent COVID-19. V gene TRBV5-4 combines with J gene TRBJ2-7; 10 bases line up with TRBD1. CDR3 in amino acids: CASSRGQGDEQYF. The CDR3, as DNA: TGTGCCAGCAGCCGAGGACAGGGGGACGAGCAGTACTTC.